The 32 T cell receptor beta chains below all came from one sample that was sequenced in a study of T cell responses to AZD1222 COVID-19 vaccine. The method was immunoSEQ multiplex PCR; TCRdb's version includes in-frame clones alone and lacks a portion of them. In the table there are about 170,000 clones, around 91% of which are singletons. Sample: peripheral blood, taken on day 0 of AZD1222 vaccination. The receptors were gathered from an adult in good health.

The chain carries TRBV6-2 or TRBV6-3 and TRBJ1-3, with 10 bases fitting TRBD1. The J segment lost 0 bases and the V segment lost 6 bases, leaving 11 bases of the junction unmatched. The CDR3 has 18 residues. Germline CDR1 MNHEY, CDR2 SVGEGT. CDR3 amino acids: CASSPLGDRGLSGNTIYF. As DNA, the CDR3 is TGTGCCAGCAGCCCCCTTGGGGACAGGGGCCTCTCTGGAAACACCATATATTTT.

The chain is built from TRBV5-1 and TRBJ2-3, with D hard to call. The CDR3 sequence is 15 residues long. V was trimmed by 2 bases and J by 0 bases, leaving 10 bases between them. From germline, CDR1 is SGHRS and CDR2 YFSETQ. This CDR3 is CASSFGLRSTDTQYF. CDR3 nucleotides: TGCGCCAGCAGCTTTGGCCTTAGAAGCACAGATACGCAGTATTTT.

The chain carries TRBV2 and TRBJ2-3; D gene ambiguous. Germline loops: CDR1 SNHLY, CDR2 FYNNEI. Trimming left V 10 bases short and J 2 bases short, with 7 bases between. This CDR3 has 11 residues. Here the CDR3 DNA reads TGTGCCACGGGCTCCACAGATACGCAGTATTTT. This sequence encodes CATGSTDTQYF.

The chain recombines TRBV18 with TRBJ2-7; D might be TRBD1 (6 bases). Trimming left V 5 bases short and J 3 bases short, with 11 bases between. This CDR3 is built from 13 residues. The germline gives CDR1 KGHSH, CDR2 LQKENI. This CDR3 reads CASSSRQDYEQYF. CDR3 coding DNA: TGTGCCAGCTCATCCCGACAGGACTACGAGCAGTACTTC.

V is TRBV4-3 and J is TRBJ2-7, with no clear D. CDR3 size: 17 residues. V was cut by 3 bases and J by 1 base, with 19 bases left in between. Germline V gene sequence: CDR1 LGHNA, CDR2 YSLEER. The CDR3 sequence: CASSQTTGRHFSYEQYF. In DNA, the CDR3 is TGCGCCAGCAGCCAGACCACCGGGCGGCACTTTTCCTACGAGCAGTACTTC.

The chain joins TRBV10-3 to TRBJ2-3; possibly TRBD1 for D (5 bases). This CDR3 region has 13 residues. V was trimmed by 10 bases and J by 0 bases, leaving 11 bases between them. From germline, CDR1 is ENHRY and CDR2 SYGVKD. CDR3: CATEQASTDTQYF. CDR3 bases: TGTGCCACCGAACAGGCTAGCACAGATACGCAGTATTTT.

J is TRBJ2-5 and V is TRBV5-4; 11 nucleotides align to TRBD2. V was clipped by 5 bases and J by 2 bases; unmatched bases: 8. Germline-derived CDR1 and CDR2 are SGHNT and YYREEE (reference sequence). The CDR3 runs to 16 residues. The CDR3 here is CASRSSGGFGQETQYF. In DNA, the CDR3 is TGTGCCAGCAGATCTAGCGGGGGGTTCGGGCAAGAGACCCAGTACTTC.

CDR3 nucleotide sequence: TGTGCCAGCAGCTTAGATCCTGGCAGACCCGATTCACCCCTCCACTTT. Translation gives CASSLDPGRPDSPLHF. The rearrangement uses TRBV11-2 and TRBJ1-6, with D unresolved. There are 16 residues in the CDR3. Looked up from germline, CDR1 is SGHAT and CDR2 is FQNNGV. The ends were cut back, 0 bases at V and 8 bases at J, with 14 bases in the middle.

The V call is TRBV18, the J call TRBJ2-7; 8 positions agree with TRBD1. Germline trimming cut 4 bases from V and 4 bases from J; bases unmatched to any gene: 6. This CDR3 has 14 amino acids. Germline V lookup: CDR1 KGHSH, CDR2 LQKENI. CDR3 amino acids: CASSLANRGYEQYV. Written as DNA, the CDR3 is TGTGCCAGCTCACTGGCCAACAGGGGGTACGAGCAGTACGTC.

The V gene is TRBV12-3 or TRBV12-4, the J gene TRBJ1-1; D not resolved. V gave up 5 bases and J gave up 5 bases, with 12 bases separating them. The CDR3 covers 13 residues. The DNA for the CDR3 is TGTGCCAGCAGTGACTCCGTTTGGACTGAAGCTTTCTTT. Encoded protein: CASSDSVWTEAFF.

The V and J genes are TRBV28 and TRBJ2-7; 9 nucleotides agree with TRBD1. Germline values: CDR1 MDHEN, CDR2 SYDVKM. With V trimmed by 7 bases and J by 3 bases, 7 bases remained unmatched. This CDR3 comprises 14 residues. The DNA for the CDR3 is TGTGCCAGCACCTTACCGGACAGGGGCTACGAGCAGTACTTC. This encodes CASTLPDRGYEQYF.

The V call is TRBV5-4, the J call TRBJ2-3; D unresolved. This CDR3 is 14 amino acids long. Trimming took off 4 bases at V and 2 bases at J, with 11 bases between the two ends. Germline V gene data show CDR1 as SGHNT and CDR2 as YYREEE (reference sequence). The CDR3 DNA is TGTGCCAGCAGCGTCGGACGGAACACAGATACGCAGTATTTT. Amino acids: CASSVGRNTDTQYF.

The rearrangement joins TRBV7-2 to TRBJ1-4, with D possibly TRBD1 on 5 matching bases. V was clipped by 0 bases and J by 10 bases, with 12 bases between them. The germline CDR1 and CDR2 sequences are SGHTA and FQGNSA. The CDR3 spans 14 residues. Here the CDR3 DNA reads TGTGCCAGCAGCTTAGCCACCCAGGGAGGAAAACTGTTTTTT. Residues: CASSLATQGGKLFF.

The chain links TRBV7-2 to TRBJ2-7, with D possibly TRBD1 on 5 matching bases. V gave up 1 base and J gave up 2 bases, with 9 bases separating them. The CDR3 covers 14 residues. CDR1 and CDR2 from the germline V gene are SGHTA and FQGNSA. DNA of the CDR3: TGTGCCAGCAGCTTAGATGGACAAGCCTACGAGCAGTACTTC. The encoded protein is CASSLDGQAYEQYF.

Concerning this clone: Other DNA sequences of this sample code for an identical CDR3. The chain uses TRBV29-1 and TRBJ1-1; no definite D call. V lost 7 bases and J lost 5, with 20 bases in between. The V gene's germline CDR1 is SQVTM and CDR2 ANQGSEA. This CDR3 region has 14 residues. CDR3 bases: TGCAGCGCTTACAGCCATGGGCGGAGAACTGAAGCTTTCTTT. Amino acid sequence: CSAYSHGRRTEAFF.

This clone was recorded a few times. The chain links TRBV2 to TRBJ2-3; D ambiguous. V shed 8 bases and J shed 1 base, with 10 bases lying between them. Per the germline V gene, CDR1 is SNHLY and CDR2 is FYNNEI. This CDR3 has 13 amino acids. Written as DNA, the CDR3 is TGTGCCAGCGGGGTCGTAGGCACAGATACGCAGTATTTT. Residues: CASGVVGTDTQYF.

This clone was seen more than once but under ten times. The chain combines TRBV7-3 with TRBJ1-1; D gene unclear. The length of the CDR3 is 14 residues. The germline gives CDR1 SGHTA, CDR2 FQGTGA. V was shortened by 3 bases and J by 0 bases, with 8 bases between the two germline ends. The CDR3 DNA follows: TGTGCCAGCAGCTTGGCGGGTGTGAACACTGAAGCTTTCTTT. Its protein is CASSLAGVNTEAFF. The entire variable domain, with the rest obtained from reference TRBV7-3 and TRBJ1-1, is as follows: GAGVSQTPSNKVTEKGKYVELRCDPISGHTALYWYRQSLGQGPEFLIYFQGTGAADDSGLPNDRFFAVRPEGSVSTLKIQRTERGDSAVYLCASSLAGVNTEAFFGQGTRLTVV.

This clone was detected only once. The chain couples TRBV6-6 to TRBJ2-1; 8 bases are a match to TRBD2. The CDR3 covers 15 residues. From germline, CDR1 is MNHNY and CDR2 SVGAGI (reference sequence). The trim removed 5 bases at V and 3 bases at J, leaving 6 bases unmatched. The CDR3 DNA sequence: TGTGCCAGCAGTCACAGCGGGGGAGACTACAATGAGCAGTTCTTC. This gives the protein CASSHSGGDYNEQFF.

The gene calls are TRBV4-1 and TRBJ2-5, with 10 bases aligning to TRBD1. The germline gives CDR1 MGHRA, CDR2 YSYEKL. The CDR3 runs to 17 residues. With V trimmed by 1 base and J by 2 bases, 7 bases remained unmatched. The CDR3 nucleotides read TGCGCCAGCAGCCAAGGACAGGGGGCAGTACAGCAAGAGACCCAGTACTTC. Translated, it gives CASSQGQGAVQQETQYF.

This clone occurred a few times. CDR3 sequence reads: CASWDRAREKLFF. CDR3 in DNA: TGTGCCAGCTGGGACAGGGCTCGTGAAAAACTGTTTTTT. V is TRBV28 and J is TRBJ1-4; 9 bases match TRBD1. J was trimmed by 7 bases and V by 8 bases; bases with no gene match: 5. This CDR3 is built from 13 residues. Germline assignment: CDR1 MDHEN and CDR2 SYDVKM.

A single count supports this clone. The chain employs TRBV19 and TRBJ2-5; 10 bases are a match to TRBD2. Germline assignment: CDR1 LNHDA and CDR2 SQIVND (reference sequence). V dropped 3 bases and J dropped 3; count of bases not matched to a gene: 1. The CDR3 runs 14 residues. The CDR3 loop reads CASSITSGKETQYF. The CDR3 DNA reads TGTGCCAGTAGTATTACTAGCGGGAAAGAGACCCAGTACTTC.

The V call is TRBV19, the J call TRBJ2-3, with D perhaps TRBD2 (6 bases). V was trimmed by 1 base and J by 0 bases, leaving 11 bases between them. This CDR3 is built from 16 residues. Germline values: CDR1 LNHDA, CDR2 SQIVND (reference sequence). The CDR3 DNA sequence: TGTGCCAGTAGTATAGGGAGGGTTTCTAGCACAGATACGCAGTATTTT. This sequence encodes CASSIGRVSSTDTQYF.

The V and J genes are TRBV7-8 and TRBJ2-7, with 11 nucleotides matching TRBD2. Germline CDR1 SGHVS, CDR2 FQNEAQ. V gave up 4 bases and J gave up 6 bases; unmatched junction bases: 8. This CDR3 spans 15 amino acids. The CDR3 DNA follows: TGTGCCAGCAGCTACCCTGCTAGCGGGGGGTTCGAGCAGTACTTC. Its translation is CASSYPASGGFEQYF.

V usage is TRBV28 and J usage is TRBJ2-1; the match to TRBD1 covers 9 bases. The V gene's germline CDR1 is MDHEN and CDR2 SYDVKM. The V segment lost 5 bases and the J segment 12 bases; nucleotides outside the gene matches: 2. This CDR3 spans 11 amino acids. The CDR3 DNA reads as TGTGCCAGCAGTCTGGGACAGGGGCAGTTCTTC. Translation gives CASSLGQGQFF.

The V gene is TRBV7-8, the J gene TRBJ2-2; the match to TRBD1 covers 8 bases. There are 15 residues in the CDR3. Germline V gene lookup returns CDR1 SGHVS and CDR2 FQNEAQ. Germline trimming cut 5 bases from V and 5 bases from J; bases unmatched to any gene: 7. The CDR3 nucleotides read TGTGCCAGCAGCAAGAGGACAGGGTTAACCGGGGAGCTGTTTTTT. The encoded protein is CASSKRTGLTGELFF.

V and J are TRBV7-8 and TRBJ2-7, with 7 positions matching TRBD1. The ends lost 5 bases at V and 2 bases at J; junction bases unmatched: 15. The CDR3 sequence is 17 residues long. Germline CDR1 and CDR2: SGHVS and FQNEAQ. The CDR3 loop is CASSIRDSQNFPYEQYV. The CDR3 DNA reads as TGTGCCAGCAGCATCCGGGACAGCCAAAACTTCCCCTACGAGCAGTACGTC.

The chain carries TRBV4-1 and TRBJ1-2; D possibly corresponds to TRBD1 (5 bases). CDR3 length: 17 amino acids. Germline V gene lookup returns CDR1 MGHRA and CDR2 YSYEKL. Trimming shortened V by 0 bases and J by 7 bases, and 21 bases separated the two germline ends. The CDR3: CASSQEGNPGAGGGYTF. CDR3 sequence (DNA): TGCGCCAGCAGCCAAGAAGGAAATCCGGGCGCCGGGGGTGGCTACACCTTC.

J is TRBJ2-3 and V is TRBV19, with D tentatively TRBD1 (5 bases). CDR1 LNHDA and CDR2 SQIVND come from the germline V gene (reference sequence). The length of the CDR3 is 17 residues. The V and J ends lost 3 bases and 2 bases respectively, with 18 bases between them. The CDR3 nucleotides read TGTGCCAGTAGTATGGACCGGGCCAGGGAAGTCACAGATACGCAGTATTTT. Protein sequence: CASSMDRAREVTDTQYF.

This chain links TRBV29-1 with TRBJ1-2; 8 nucleotides agree with TRBD1. V lost 5 bases to trimming and J lost 6 bases; unmatched junction nucleotides: 8. Looked up from germline, CDR1 is SQVTM and CDR2 is ANQGSEA. The length of the CDR3 is 13 residues. CDR3 region: CSVRRTGSDGYTF. The CDR3 DNA is TGCAGCGTTCGCCGGACAGGGTCGGATGGCTACACCTTC.

The chain links TRBV7-2 to TRBJ1-3; D remains ambiguous. Germline loops: CDR1 SGHTA, CDR2 FQGNSA. The germline V and J ends were trimmed by 2 bases and 3 bases, with 11 bases remaining between them. This CDR3 comprises 15 residues. CDR3 nucleotides: TGTGCCAGCAGCTTATTCCCTGCGGGTGGAAACACCATATATTTT. Protein: CASSLFPAGGNTIYF.

The chain couples TRBV19 to TRBJ1-6; D is unclear. V shed 7 bases and J shed 1 base, with 8 bases lying between them. The CDR3 totals 14 residues. The germline gives CDR1 LNHDA, CDR2 SQIVND (reference sequence). CDR3 loop: CASKTGSYNSPLHF. The CDR3 region has the DNA TGTGCCAGTAAAACGGGGTCCTATAATTCACCCCTCCACTTT. Full variable domain (missing parts from reference TRBV19 and TRBJ1-6): DGGITQSPKYLFRKEGQNVTLSCEQNLNHDAMYWYRQDPGQGLRLIYYSQIVNDFQKGDIAEGYSVSREKKESFPLTVTSAQKNPTAFYLCASKTGSYNSPLHFGNGTRLTVT.

The chain uses TRBV10-2 and TRBJ2-1, with 7 bases identical to TRBD1. The V segment lost 6 bases and the J segment 1 base; nucleotides outside the gene matches: 3. CDR3 length: 14 residues. Germline CDR1 reads WSHSY; CDR2 reads SAAADI. The CDR3 reads CASRPGQSYNEQFF. CDR3 bases: TGCGCCAGCAGACCGGGACAGTCCTACAATGAGCAGTTCTTC.